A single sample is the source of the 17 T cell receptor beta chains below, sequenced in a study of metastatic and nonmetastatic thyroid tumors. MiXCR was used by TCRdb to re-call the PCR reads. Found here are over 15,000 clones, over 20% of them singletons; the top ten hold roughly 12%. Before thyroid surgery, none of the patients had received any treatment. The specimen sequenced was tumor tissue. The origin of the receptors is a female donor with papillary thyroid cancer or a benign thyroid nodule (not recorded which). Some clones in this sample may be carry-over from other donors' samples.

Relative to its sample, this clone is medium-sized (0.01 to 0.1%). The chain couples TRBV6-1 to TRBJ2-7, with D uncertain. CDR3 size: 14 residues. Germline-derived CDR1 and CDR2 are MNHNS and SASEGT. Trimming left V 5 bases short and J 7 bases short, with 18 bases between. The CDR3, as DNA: TGTGCCAGCAGTCCAATAACGACCTCCGGAGAGCAGTACTTC. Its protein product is CASSPITTSGEQYF.

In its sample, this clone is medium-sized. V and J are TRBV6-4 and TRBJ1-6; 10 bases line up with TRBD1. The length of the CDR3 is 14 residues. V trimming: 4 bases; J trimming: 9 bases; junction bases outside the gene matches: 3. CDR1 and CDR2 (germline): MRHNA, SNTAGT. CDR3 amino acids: CASSVGQGGSPLHF. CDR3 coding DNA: TGTGCCAGCAGTGTTGGACAGGGGGGTTCACCCCTCCACTTT.

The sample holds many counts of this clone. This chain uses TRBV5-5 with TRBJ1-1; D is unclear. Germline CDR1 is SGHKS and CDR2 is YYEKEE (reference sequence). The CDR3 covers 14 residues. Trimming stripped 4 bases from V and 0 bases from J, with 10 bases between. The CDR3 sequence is CASSGPPLNTEAFF. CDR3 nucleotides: TGTGCCAGCAGCGGCCCCCCTCTGAACACTGAAGCTTTCTTT.

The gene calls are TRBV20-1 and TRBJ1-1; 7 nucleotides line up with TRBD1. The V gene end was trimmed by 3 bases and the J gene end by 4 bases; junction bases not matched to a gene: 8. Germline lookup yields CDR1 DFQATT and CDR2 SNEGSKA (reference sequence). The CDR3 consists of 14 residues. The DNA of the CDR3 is TGCAGTGCTAGTGGGCCATCAGGGGGCACTGAAGCTTTCTTT. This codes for CSASGPSGGTEAFF.

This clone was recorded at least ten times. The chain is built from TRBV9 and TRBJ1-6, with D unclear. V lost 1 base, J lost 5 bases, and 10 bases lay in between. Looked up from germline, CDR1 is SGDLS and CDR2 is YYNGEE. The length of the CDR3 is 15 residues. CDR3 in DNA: TGTGCCAGCAGCGTAAATTGGGCTGATAATTCACCCCTCCACTTT. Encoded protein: CASSVNWADNSPLHF.

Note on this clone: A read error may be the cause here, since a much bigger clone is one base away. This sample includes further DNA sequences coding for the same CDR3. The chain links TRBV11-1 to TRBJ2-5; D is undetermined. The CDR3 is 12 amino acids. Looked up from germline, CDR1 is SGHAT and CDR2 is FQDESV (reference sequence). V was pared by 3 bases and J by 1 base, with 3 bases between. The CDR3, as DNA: TGTGCCAGCAGCTTGGGCCAAGAGACCCAGTACTTC. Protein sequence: CASSLGQETQYF.

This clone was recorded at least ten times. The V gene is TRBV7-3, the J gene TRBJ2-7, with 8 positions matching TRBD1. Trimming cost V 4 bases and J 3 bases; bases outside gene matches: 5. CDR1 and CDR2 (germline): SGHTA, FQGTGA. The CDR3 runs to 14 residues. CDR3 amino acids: CASSSTGVGYEQYF. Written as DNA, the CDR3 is TGTGCCAGCAGCTCGACAGGGGTCGGCTACGAGCAGTACTTC.

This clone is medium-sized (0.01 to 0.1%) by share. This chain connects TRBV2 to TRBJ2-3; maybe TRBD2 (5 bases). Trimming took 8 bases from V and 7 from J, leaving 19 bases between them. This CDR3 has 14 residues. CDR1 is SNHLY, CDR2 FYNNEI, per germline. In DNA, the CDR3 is TGTGCCAGCCTAGGACTGTCACAGATTAATACGCAGTATTTT. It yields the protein CASLGLSQINTQYF.

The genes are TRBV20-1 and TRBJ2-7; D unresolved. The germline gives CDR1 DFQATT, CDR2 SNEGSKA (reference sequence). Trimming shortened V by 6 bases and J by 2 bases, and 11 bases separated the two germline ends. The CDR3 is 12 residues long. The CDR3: CSAGAQTYEQYF. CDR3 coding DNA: TGCAGTGCGGGTGCCCAGACCTACGAGCAGTACTTC.

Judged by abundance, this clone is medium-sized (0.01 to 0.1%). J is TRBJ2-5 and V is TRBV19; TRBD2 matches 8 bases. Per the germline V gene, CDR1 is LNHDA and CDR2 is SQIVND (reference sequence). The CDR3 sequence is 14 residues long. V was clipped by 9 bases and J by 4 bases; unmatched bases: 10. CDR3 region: CARPTGREVETQYF. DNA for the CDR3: TGTGCCAGACCCACCGGGCGGGAGGTAGAGACCCAGTACTTC.

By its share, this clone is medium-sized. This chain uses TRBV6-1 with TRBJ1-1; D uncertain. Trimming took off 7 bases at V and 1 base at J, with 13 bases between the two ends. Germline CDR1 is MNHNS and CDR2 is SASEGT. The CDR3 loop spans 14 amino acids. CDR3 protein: CASTHAGRNTEAFF. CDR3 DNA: TGTGCCAGCACCCACGCCGGGAGGAACACTGAAGCTTTCTTT.

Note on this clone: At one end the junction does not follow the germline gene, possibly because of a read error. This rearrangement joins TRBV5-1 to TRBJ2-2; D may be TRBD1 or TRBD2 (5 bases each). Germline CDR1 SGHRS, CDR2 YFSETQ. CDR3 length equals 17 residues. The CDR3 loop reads CASSLWAGTLITVELFF. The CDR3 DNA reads TGCGCCAGCAGCTTGTGGGCCGGGACCTTAATAACCGTGGAGCTGTTTTTT.

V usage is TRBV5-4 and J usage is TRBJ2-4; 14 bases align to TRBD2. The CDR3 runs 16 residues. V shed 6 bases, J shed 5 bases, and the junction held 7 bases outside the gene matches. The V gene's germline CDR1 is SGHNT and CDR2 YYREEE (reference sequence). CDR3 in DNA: TGTGCCAGCACCGTGGGACTAGCGGGAGCGGAAAACATTCAGTACTTC. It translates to CASTVGLAGAENIQYF.

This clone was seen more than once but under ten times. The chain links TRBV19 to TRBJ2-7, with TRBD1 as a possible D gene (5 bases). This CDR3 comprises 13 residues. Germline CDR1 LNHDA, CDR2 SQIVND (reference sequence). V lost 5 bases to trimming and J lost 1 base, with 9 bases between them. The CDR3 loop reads CASSVTASYEQYF. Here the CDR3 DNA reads TGTGCCAGTAGTGTGACAGCGTCCTACGAGCAGTACTTC. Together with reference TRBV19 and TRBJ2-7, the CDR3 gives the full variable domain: DGGITQSPKYLFRKEGQNVTLSCEQNLNHDAMYWYRQDPGQGLRLIYYSQIVNDFQKGDIAEGYSVSREKKESFPLTVTSAQKNPTAFYLCASSVTASYEQYFGPGTRLTVT.

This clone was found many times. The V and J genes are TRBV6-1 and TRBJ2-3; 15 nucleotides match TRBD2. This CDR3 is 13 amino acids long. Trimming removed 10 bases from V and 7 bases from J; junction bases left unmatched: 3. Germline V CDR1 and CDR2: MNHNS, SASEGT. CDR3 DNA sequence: TGTGCCATCGGGACTAGCGGGAGGAATACGCAGTATTTT. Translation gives CAIGTSGRNTQYF.

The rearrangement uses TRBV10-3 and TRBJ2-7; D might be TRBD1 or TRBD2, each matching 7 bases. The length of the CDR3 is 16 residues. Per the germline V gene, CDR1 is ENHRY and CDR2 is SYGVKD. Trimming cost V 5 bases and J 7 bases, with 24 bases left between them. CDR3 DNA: TGTGCCATCAGTCTCCTAGCGGCACGATACAGGGGAGAGCAGTACTTC. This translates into CAISLLAARYRGEQYF.

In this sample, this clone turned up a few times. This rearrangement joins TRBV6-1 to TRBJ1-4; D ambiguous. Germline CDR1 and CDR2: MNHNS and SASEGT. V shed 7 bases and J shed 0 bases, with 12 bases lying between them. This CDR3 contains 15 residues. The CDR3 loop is CASNPSPATNEKLFF. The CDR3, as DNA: TGTGCCAGCAATCCAAGCCCTGCAACTAATGAAAAACTGTTTTTT.